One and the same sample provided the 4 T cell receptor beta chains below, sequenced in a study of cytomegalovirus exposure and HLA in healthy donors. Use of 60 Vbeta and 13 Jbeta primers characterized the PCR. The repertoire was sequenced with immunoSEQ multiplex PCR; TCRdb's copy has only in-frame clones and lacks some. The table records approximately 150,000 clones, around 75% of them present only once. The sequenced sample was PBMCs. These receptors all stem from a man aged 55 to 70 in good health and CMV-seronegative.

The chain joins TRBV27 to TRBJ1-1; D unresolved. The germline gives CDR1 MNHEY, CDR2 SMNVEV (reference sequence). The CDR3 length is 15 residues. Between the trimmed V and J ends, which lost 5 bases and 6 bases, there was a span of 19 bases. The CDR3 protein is CASSLAPTRAPEAFF. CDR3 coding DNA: TGTGCCAGCAGTCTCGCACCAACGAGGGCCCCTGAAGCTTTCTTT.

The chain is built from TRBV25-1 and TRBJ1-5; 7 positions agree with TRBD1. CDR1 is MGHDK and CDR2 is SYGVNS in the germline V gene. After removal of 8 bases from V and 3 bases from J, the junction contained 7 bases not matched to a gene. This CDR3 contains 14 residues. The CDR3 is CASGPTGVNQPQHF. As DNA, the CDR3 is TGTGCCAGCGGCCCCACAGGGGTCAATCAGCCCCAGCATTTT.

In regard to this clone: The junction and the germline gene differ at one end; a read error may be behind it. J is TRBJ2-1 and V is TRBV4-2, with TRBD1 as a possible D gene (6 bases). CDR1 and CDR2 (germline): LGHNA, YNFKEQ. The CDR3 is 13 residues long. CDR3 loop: CASSLAEGAGALF. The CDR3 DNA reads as TGTGCCAGCAGCCTTGCAGAAGGGGCAGGGGCGCTCTTC.

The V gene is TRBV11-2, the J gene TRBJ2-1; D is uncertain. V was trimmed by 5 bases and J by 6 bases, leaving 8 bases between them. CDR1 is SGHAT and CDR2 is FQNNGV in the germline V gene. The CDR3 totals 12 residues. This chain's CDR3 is CASSPAGNEQFF. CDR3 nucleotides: TGTGCCAGCAGCCCCGCCGGCAATGAGCAGTTCTTC.